The 2 T cell receptor beta chains in this list originate from one sample, sequenced in a study of cytomegalovirus exposure and HLA in healthy donors. The PCR had 60 Vbeta and 13 Jbeta primers. TCRdb's copy holds only in-frame clones and misses some; the assay was immunoSEQ multiplex PCR. Seen here are fewer than 250,000 clones, roughly 80% observed once, and the top ten hold 2% to 2.5%. Sequencing input: PBMCs. These receptors all stem from a woman in her 30s in good health and CMV-seropositive.

This chain's CDR3 is CASSLSTNKGQATGQYF. The CDR3 coding sequence is TGTGCCAGCAGCTTGTCTACGAATAAGGGACAGGCCACCGGGCAGTACTTC. This chain uses TRBV7-2 with TRBJ2-7, with 8 bases identical to TRBD1. V dropped 3 bases and J dropped 9; count of bases not matched to a gene: 19. The germline V gene has CDR1 SGHTA and CDR2 FQGNSA. This CDR3 spans 17 amino acids.

This chain links TRBV4-3 with TRBJ2-3; possible D gene TRBD1, 6 bases. Trimming took 1 base from V and 0 from J, leaving 20 bases between them. This CDR3 spans 19 amino acids. The germline V gene encodes CDR1 LGHNA and CDR2 YSLEER. Written as DNA, the CDR3 is TGCGCCAGCAGCCAAGGGCAGGGGCCGAGGGCCGCTAGCACAGATACGCAGTATTTT. Protein sequence: CASSQGQGPRAASTDTQYF.